Presented here are 12 T cell receptor beta chains from one specimen sequenced in a study of cytomegalovirus exposure and HLA in healthy donors. The protocol was immunoSEQ multiplex PCR, while the TCRdb copy is restricted to in-frame clones and leaves out a portion. Seen here are more than 110,000 clones, roughly 93% observed once, and the top ten hold 1.5% to 2%. Sequencing used PBMCs. The receptors come from a man between 18 and 29 years old in good health and CMV-seropositive.

This clone was recorded only once. V is TRBV5-6 and J is TRBJ2-5; 8 bases are shared with TRBD1. V lost 2 bases to trimming and J lost 3 bases; unmatched junction nucleotides: 9. The length of the CDR3 is 16 residues. Per the germline V gene, CDR1 is SGHDT and CDR2 is YYEEEE. The CDR3 bases are TGTGCCAGCAGCTTACAGGGGGTCTCTGGGAAAGAGACCCAGTACTTC. It specifies CASSLQGVSGKETQYF.

This chain links TRBV19 with TRBJ2-3; 14 bases map to TRBD2. This CDR3 is 16 amino acids long. Germline CDR1 is LNHDA and CDR2 is SQIVND (reference sequence). The ends lost 1 base at V and 7 bases at J; junction bases unmatched: 4. This chain's CDR3 is CASSIAGTSGSNTQYF. For the CDR3, the DNA is TGTGCCAGTAGTATAGCCGGGACTAGCGGGAGTAATACGCAGTATTTT.

The rearrangement uses TRBV10-3 and TRBJ2-7, with TRBD2 matching over 9 bases. This CDR3 contains 17 residues. Trimming cost V 0 bases and J 3 bases; bases outside gene matches: 9. The germline V gene has CDR1 ENHRY and CDR2 SYGVKD. CDR3 sequence (DNA): TGTGCCATCAGTGAGTCGAGACGACTGACTAGCGGCTACGAGCAGTACTTC. This translates into CAISESRRLTSGYEQYF.

This rearrangement joins TRBV27 to TRBJ2-5; 11 bases line up with TRBD2. The CDR3 covers 17 residues. Looked up from germline, CDR1 is MNHEY and CDR2 is SMNVEV (reference sequence). The V and J ends lost 5 bases and 4 bases, in that order; junction bases with no gene match: 12. The CDR3 loop is CASSPTISGRATETQYF. DNA for the CDR3: TGTGCCAGCAGTCCAACCATTAGCGGGAGGGCCACAGAGACCCAGTACTTC.

This chain connects TRBV7-9 to TRBJ2-4; tentatively, D is TRBD1 (6 bases). Germline assignment: CDR1 SEHNR and CDR2 FQNEAQ (reference sequence). The ends were cut back, 4 bases at V and 5 bases at J, with 12 bases in the middle. This CDR3 has 14 amino acids. CDR3 amino acids: CASSSGQLENIQYF. For the CDR3, the DNA is TGTGCCAGCAGCTCCGGACAGCTAGAAAACATTCAGTACTTC.

The chain has TRBV5-1 and TRBJ2-5; 7 bases are a match to TRBD2. The CDR3 is 13 residues long. With 5 bases clipped from V and 5 bases from J, the junction kept 6 bases outside the gene matches. The germline V gene encodes CDR1 SGHRS and CDR2 YFSETQ. CDR3 nucleotide sequence: TGCGCCAGCAGAGTGCGGGAGTGGGAGACCCAGTACTTC. Amino acid sequence: CASRVREWETQYF.

The rearrangement links TRBV13 to TRBJ1-2; 10 bases map to TRBD1. The CDR3 extends over 15 amino acids. CDR1 is PRHDT, CDR2 FYEKMQ, per germline (reference sequence). V was clipped by 6 bases and J by 4 bases; unmatched bases: 8. This chain's CDR3 is CASSPGTGASYGYTF. The CDR3 bases are TGTGCCAGCAGTCCGGGGACAGGGGCGAGCTATGGCTACACCTTC. The whole variable domain, remainder taken from reference TRBV13 and TRBJ1-2, is AAGVIQSPRHLIKEKRETATLKCYPIPRHDTVYWYQQGPGQDPQFLISFYEKMQSDKGSIPDRFSAQQFSDYHSELNMSSLELGDSALYFCASSPGTGASYGYTFGSGTRLTVV.

The chain recombines TRBV27 with TRBJ1-4; D is possibly TRBD1 (6 bases). With 5 bases removed from V and 6 bases from J, the gap between germline ends came to 22 bases. The CDR3 is made up of 17 amino acids. The germline CDR1 and CDR2 sequences are MNHEY and SMNVEV (reference sequence). CDR3 region: CASSPSLPRQDYEKLFF. CDR3 bases: TGTGCCAGCAGTCCCTCCCTTCCCCGACAGGATTATGAAAAACTGTTTTTT.

This clone came up once. The chain has TRBV5-4 and TRBJ2-7; 7 positions agree with TRBD2. This CDR3 has 16 amino acids. CDR1 SGHNT and CDR2 YYREEE come from the germline V gene (reference sequence). The ends lost 4 bases at V and 4 bases at J; junction bases unmatched: 14. CDR3 protein: CASSERAGVSQYEQYF. In nucleotides, the CDR3 is TGTGCCAGCAGCGAGAGGGCGGGAGTTTCCCAGTACGAGCAGTACTTC.

This chain uses TRBV2 with TRBJ2-5; D is undetermined. V shed 6 bases and J shed 1 base, with 6 bases lying between them. This CDR3 comprises 12 residues. CDR1 and CDR2 (germline): SNHLY, FYNNEI. The CDR3, as DNA: TGTGCCAGCAGCCGCGCCCAAGAGACCCAGTACTTC. It codes for CASSRAQETQYF.

This clone was seen a handful of times. The chain carries TRBV6-6 and TRBJ1-1, with no clear D. CDR1 and CDR2 (germline): MNHNY, SVGAGI (reference sequence). This CDR3 region has 13 residues. V shed 0 bases and J shed 4 bases, with 6 bases lying between them. CDR3 nucleotide sequence: TGTGCCAGCAGTTACTCGATTAGCACTGAAGCTTTCTTT. Translated: CASSYSISTEAFF.

This chain links TRBV6-1 with TRBJ1-1; 8 positions agree with TRBD1. The V gene end was trimmed by 3 bases and the J gene end by 0 bases; junction bases not matched to a gene: 9. This CDR3 contains 17 residues. Germline CDR1 and CDR2: MNHNS and SASEGT. This chain's CDR3 is CASSDLGQGPLNTEAFF. CDR3 DNA: TGTGCCAGCAGTGATTTAGGACAGGGACCCCTGAACACTGAAGCTTTCTTT.